This TCR beta chain came from a study of CD8+ T cells in alopecia areata. cDNA serving as the sequencing template came from extracted, reverse transcribed RNA. Sequencing used immunoSEQ multiplex PCR; TCRdb keeps in-frame clones, though not all of them. This table holds 5,700 or so clones, approximately 60% found once. About this clone itself: Given a much more abundant clone one base away, this may be a read error.

Obtained from alopecia areata patients were lesional scalp punch biopsies along with peripheral blood. The CDR3 totals 14 residues. J gave up 12 bases and V 1 base, and 10 bases lay outside the gene matches. The V gene's germline CDR1 is LGHNA and CDR2 YNFKEQ. The source was skin, collected at week 0. This receptor was identified in a human donor with alopecia areata. The rearrangement joins TRBV4-2 to TRBJ1-1, with 8 bases aligning to TRBD1. CDR3 amino acids: CASSQGTGKARTFF. DNA of the CDR3: TGTGCCAGCAGCCAAGGGACAGGGAAAGCGAGGACTTTCTTT.